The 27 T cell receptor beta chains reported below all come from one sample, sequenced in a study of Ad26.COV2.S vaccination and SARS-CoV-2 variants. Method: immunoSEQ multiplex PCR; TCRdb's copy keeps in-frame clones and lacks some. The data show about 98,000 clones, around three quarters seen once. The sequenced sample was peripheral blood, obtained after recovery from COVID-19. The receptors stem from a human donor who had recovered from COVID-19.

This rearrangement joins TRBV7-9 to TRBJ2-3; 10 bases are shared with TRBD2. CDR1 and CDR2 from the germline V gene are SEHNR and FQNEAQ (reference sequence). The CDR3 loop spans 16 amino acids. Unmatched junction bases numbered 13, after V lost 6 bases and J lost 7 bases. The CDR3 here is CASRPISGGPGNTQYF. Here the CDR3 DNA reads TGTGCCAGCAGACCTATTAGCGGGGGGCCGGGGAATACGCAGTATTTT.

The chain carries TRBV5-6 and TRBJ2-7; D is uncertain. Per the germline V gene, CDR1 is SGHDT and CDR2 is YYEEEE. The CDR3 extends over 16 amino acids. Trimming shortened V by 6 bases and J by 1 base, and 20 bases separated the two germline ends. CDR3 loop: CASTPTKLGISYEQYF. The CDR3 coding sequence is TGTGCCAGCACCCCAACCAAACTGGGGATTTCCTACGAGCAGTACTTC.

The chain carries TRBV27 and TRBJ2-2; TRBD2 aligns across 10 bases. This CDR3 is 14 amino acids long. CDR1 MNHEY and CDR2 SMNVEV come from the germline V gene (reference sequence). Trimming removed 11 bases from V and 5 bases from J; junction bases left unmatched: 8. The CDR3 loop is CASRRSGGTGELFF. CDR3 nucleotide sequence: TGTGCCTCCCGGCGTAGCGGGGGGACCGGGGAGCTGTTTTTT.

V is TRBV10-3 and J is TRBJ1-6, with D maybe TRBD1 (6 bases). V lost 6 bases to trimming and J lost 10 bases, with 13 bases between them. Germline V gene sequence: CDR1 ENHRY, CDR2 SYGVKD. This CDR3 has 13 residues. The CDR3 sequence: CAIREEGGSPLHF. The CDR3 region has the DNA TGTGCCATCAGGGAGGAGGGGGGGTCACCCCTCCACTTT.

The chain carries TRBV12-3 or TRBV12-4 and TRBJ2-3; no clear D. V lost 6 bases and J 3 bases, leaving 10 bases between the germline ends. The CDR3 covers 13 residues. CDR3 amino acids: CASSEVGTDTQYF. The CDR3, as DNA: TGTGCCAGCAGCGAAGTCGGTACAGATACGCAGTATTTT.

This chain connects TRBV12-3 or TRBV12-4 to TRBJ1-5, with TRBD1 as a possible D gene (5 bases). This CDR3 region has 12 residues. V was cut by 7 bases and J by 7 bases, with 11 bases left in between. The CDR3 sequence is CASTTGTQPQHF. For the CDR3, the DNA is TGTGCCAGCACCACCGGGACCCAGCCCCAGCATTTT.

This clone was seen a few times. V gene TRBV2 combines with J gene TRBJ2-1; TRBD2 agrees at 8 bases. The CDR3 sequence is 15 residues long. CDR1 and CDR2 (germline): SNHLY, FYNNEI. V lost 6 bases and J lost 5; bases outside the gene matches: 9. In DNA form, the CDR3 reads TGTGCCAGCAGGGAGGGACTAGTGAGAGACAATGAGCAGTTCTTC. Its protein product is CASREGLVRDNEQFF.

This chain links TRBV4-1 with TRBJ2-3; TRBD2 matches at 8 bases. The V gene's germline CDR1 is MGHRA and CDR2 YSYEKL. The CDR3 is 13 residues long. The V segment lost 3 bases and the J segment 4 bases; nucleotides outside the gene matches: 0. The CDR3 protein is CASSQTSADTQYF. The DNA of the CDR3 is TGCGCCAGCAGCCAGACTAGCGCAGATACGCAGTATTTT.

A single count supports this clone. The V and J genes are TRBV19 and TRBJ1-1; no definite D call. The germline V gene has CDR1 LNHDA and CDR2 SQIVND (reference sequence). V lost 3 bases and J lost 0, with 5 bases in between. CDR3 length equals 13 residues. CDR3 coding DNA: TGTGCCAGTAGTATGAACTTGAACACTGAAGCTTTCTTT. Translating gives CASSMNLNTEAFF.

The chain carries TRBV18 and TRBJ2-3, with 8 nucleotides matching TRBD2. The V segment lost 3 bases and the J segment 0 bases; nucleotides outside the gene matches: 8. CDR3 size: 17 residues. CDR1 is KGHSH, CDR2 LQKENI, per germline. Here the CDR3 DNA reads TGTGCCAGCTCACCCTTCGGGGGGGATTGGAGCACAGATACGCAGTATTTT. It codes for CASSPFGGDWSTDTQYF.

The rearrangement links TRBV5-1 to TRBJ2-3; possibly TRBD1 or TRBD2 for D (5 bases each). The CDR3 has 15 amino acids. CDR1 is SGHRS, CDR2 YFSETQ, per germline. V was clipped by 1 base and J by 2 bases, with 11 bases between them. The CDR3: CASSLTGTYTDTQYF. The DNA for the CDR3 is TGCGCCAGCAGCTTGACGGGGACCTACACAGATACGCAGTATTTT. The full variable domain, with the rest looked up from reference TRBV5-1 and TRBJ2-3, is KAGVTQTPRYLIKTRGQQVTLSCSPISGHRSVSWYQQTPGQGLQFLFEYFSETQRNKGNFPGRFSGRQFSNSRSEMNVSTLELGDSALYLCASSLTGTYTDTQYFGPGTRLTVL.

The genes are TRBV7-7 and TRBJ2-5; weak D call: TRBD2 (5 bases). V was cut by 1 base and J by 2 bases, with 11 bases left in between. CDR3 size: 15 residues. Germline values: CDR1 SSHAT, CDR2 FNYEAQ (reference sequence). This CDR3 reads CASSLGVGVQETQYF. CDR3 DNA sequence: TGTGCCAGCAGCTTAGGGGTGGGAGTTCAAGAGACCCAGTACTTC.

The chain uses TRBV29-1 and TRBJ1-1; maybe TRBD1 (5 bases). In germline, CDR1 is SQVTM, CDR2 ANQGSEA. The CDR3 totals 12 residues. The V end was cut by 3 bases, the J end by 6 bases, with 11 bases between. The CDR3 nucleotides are TGCAGCGTTGATGACGTGGGGGCTGAAGCTTTCTTT. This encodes CSVDDVGAEAFF.

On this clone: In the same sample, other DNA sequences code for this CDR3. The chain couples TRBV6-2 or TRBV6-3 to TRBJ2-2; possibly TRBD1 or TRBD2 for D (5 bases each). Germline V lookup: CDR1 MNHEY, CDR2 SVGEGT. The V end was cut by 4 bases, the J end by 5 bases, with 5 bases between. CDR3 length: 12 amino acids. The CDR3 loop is CASSWGTGELFF. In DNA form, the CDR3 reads TGTGCCAGCAGTTGGGGGACCGGGGAGCTGTTTTTT.

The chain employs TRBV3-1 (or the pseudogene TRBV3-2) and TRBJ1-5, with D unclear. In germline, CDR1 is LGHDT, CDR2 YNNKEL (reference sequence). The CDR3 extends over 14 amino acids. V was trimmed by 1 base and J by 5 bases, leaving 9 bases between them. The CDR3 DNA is TGTGCCAGCAGCCAAGCTCTTGTCGATCAGCCCCAGCATTTT. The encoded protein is CASSQALVDQPQHF.

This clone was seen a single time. CDR3 region: CASNPPRANTEAFF. For the CDR3, the DNA is TGTGCCAGCAATCCCCCGCGTGCGAACACTGAAGCTTTCTTT. The V call is TRBV28, the J call TRBJ1-1; D uncertain. Germline values: CDR1 MDHEN, CDR2 SYDVKM. The germline V and J ends were trimmed by 7 bases and 1 base, with 13 bases remaining between them. The CDR3 length is 14 residues.

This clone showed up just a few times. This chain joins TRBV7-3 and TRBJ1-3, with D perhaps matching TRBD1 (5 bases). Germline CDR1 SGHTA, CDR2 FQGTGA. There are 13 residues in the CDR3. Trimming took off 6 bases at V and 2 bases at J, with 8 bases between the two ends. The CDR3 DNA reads TGTGCCAGCAGGTTCAGGGCTGGAAACACCATATATTTT. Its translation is CASRFRAGNTIYF.

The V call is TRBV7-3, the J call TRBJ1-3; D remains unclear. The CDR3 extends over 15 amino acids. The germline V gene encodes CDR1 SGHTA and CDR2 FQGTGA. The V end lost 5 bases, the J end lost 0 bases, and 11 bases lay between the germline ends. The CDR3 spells CASSRPVDSGNTIYF. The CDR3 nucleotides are TGTGCCAGCAGCCGTCCCGTGGACTCTGGAAACACCATATATTTT.

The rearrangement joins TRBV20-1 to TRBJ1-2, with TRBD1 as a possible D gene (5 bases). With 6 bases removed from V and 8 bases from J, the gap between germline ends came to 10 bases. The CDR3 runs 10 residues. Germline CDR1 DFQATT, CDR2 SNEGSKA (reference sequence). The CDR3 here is CSATWGGYTF. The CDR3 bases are TGCAGTGCCACCTGGGGGGGCTACACCTTC.

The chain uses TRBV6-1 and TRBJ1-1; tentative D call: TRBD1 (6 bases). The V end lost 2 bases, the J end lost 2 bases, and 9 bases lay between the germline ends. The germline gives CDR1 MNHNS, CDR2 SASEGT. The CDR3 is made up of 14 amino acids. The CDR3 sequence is CASSEMDSNTEAFF. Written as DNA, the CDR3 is TGTGCCAGCAGTGAAATGGACAGTAACACTGAAGCTTTCTTT.

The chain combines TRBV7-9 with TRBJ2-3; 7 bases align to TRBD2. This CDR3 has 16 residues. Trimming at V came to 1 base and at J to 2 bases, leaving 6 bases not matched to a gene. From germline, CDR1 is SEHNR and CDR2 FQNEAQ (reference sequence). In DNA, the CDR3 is TGTGCCAGCAGCTTAGTACCGGGGGGAAACACAGATACGCAGTATTTT. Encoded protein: CASSLVPGGNTDTQYF. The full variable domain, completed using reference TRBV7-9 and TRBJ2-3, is DTGVSQNPRHKITKRGQNVTFRCDPISEHNRLYWYRQTLGQGPEFLTYFQNEAQLEKSRLLSDRFSAERPKGSFSTLEIQRTEQGDSAMYLCASSLVPGGNTDTQYFGPGTRLTVL.

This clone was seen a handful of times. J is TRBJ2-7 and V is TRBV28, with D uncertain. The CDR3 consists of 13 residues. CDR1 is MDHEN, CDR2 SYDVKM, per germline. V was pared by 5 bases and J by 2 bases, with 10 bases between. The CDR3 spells CASSIDTAYEQYF. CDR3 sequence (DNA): TGTGCCAGCAGTATCGACACAGCCTACGAGCAGTACTTC.

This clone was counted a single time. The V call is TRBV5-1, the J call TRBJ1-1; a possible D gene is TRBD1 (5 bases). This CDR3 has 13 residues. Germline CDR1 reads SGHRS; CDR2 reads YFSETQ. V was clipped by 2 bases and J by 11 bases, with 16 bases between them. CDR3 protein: CASSFLGTYEAFF. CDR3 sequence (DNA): TGCGCCAGCAGCTTCCTAGGGACCTACGAGGCTTTCTTT. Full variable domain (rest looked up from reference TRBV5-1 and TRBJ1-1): KAGVTQTPRYLIKTRGQQVTLSCSPISGHRSVSWYQQTPGQGLQFLFEYFSETQRNKGNFPGRFSGRQFSNSRSEMNVSTLELGDSALYLCASSFLGTYEAFFGQGTRLTVV.

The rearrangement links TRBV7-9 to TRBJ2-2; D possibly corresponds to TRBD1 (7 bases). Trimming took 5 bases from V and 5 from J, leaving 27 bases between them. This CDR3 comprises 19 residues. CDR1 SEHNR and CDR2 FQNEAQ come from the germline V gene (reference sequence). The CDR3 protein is CASSLPTLLRTGGTGELFF. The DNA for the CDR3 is TGTGCCAGCAGCCTCCCAACTTTACTCCGGACAGGAGGGACCGGGGAGCTGTTTTTT.

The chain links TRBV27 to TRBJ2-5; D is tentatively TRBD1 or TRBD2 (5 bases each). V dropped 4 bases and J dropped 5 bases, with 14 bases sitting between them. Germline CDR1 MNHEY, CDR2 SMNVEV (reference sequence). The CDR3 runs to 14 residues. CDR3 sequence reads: CASSSPQRGETQYF. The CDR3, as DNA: TGTGCCAGCAGTTCCCCCCAGAGGGGTGAGACCCAGTACTTC.

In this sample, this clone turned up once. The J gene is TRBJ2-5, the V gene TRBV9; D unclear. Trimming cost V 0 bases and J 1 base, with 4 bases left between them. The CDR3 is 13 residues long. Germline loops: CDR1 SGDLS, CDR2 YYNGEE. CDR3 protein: CASSVESQETQYF. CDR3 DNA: TGTGCCAGCAGCGTAGAGTCCCAAGAGACCCAGTACTTC.

The DNA of the CDR3 is TGCGCCAGCAGCTTTGACGGGACAGGACCCTTAAACACCATATATTTT. Protein: CASSFDGTGPLNTIYF. The chain recombines TRBV5-1 with TRBJ1-3; 8 bases are a match to TRBD1. J was trimmed by 6 bases and V by 2 bases; bases with no gene match: 10. Germline V gene lookup returns CDR1 SGHRS and CDR2 YFSETQ. CDR3 size: 16 residues.